This T cell receptor (beta chain) was recorded in a study of blood T cell repertoires in COVID-19. Sequencing was performed with immunoSEQ multiplex PCR; in TCRdb, only in-frame clones are kept and a portion is missing. The data show more than 85,000 clones, about 90% seen once. CDR3 size: 13 residues. CDR1 and CDR2 (germline): SGHNT, YENEEA. V dropped 5 bases and J dropped 3 bases, with 9 bases sitting between them. Sequences were obtained from peripheral blood. The chain carries TRBV11-3 and TRBJ2-3, with D possibly being TRBD2 (6 bases). The receptor comes from a man aged 50-59 years with COVID-19, enrolled during active disease. CDR3 sequence reads: CASSPGTTDTQYF. The CDR3 DNA is TGTGCCAGCAGCCCCGGGACTACAGATACGCAGTATTTT.